The rows below give T cell receptor beta chains drawn from one sample of a study of blood T cell repertoires in COVID-19. The protocol was immunoSEQ multiplex PCR, while the TCRdb copy is restricted to in-frame clones and leaves out a portion. Here the sample spans around 190,000 clones, about four fifths being singletons. Sequencing was done on a sample of peripheral blood. These receptors were taken from a woman in her 40s with COVID-19, enrolled during active disease. Both conserved end residues are part of each CDR3. Fields, in order: J gene, V gene, clone size, D gene, CDR3 DNA, CDR3 protein. A D gene is named only where the DNA matches it firmly. Size is stated for part of the rows, as once, few or many counts, or as a class when the clone is expanded.

J: TRBJ2-3; V: TRBV25-1; size: .; D: .; DNA: TGTGCCAGCAGTGAATTGGAGGTTGGTACGCAGTATTTT; CDR3: CASSELEVGTQYF
J: TRBJ1-1; V: TRBV6-5; size: once; D: TRBD1; DNA: TGTGCCAGCAGTTCCTCGGGACAGGTGAACACTGAAGCTTTCTTT; CDR3: CASSSSGQVNTEAFF
J: TRBJ2-3; V: TRBV6-5; size: .; D: TRBD1; DNA: TGTGCCAGCAGTTACTCAGGACAGGGGTTAAATACGCAGTATTTT; CDR3: CASSYSGQGLNTQYF
J: TRBJ2-3; V: TRBV4-1; size: .; D: .; DNA: TGCGCCAGCAGCCAAAGTTACGGTTCTAGCACAGATACGCAGTATTTT; CDR3: CASSQSYGSSTDTQYF
J: TRBJ1-1; V: TRBV2; size: .; D: TRBD1; DNA: TGTGCCAGCAGCGACAGGGGGCGGATCACTGAAGCTTTCTTT; CDR3: CASSDRGRITEAFF
J: TRBJ2-5; V: TRBV6-2/TRBV6-3; size: .; D: .; DNA: TGTGCCAGCAGCCTACAGATCCAAGAGACCCAGTACTTC; CDR3: CASSLQIQETQYF
J: TRBJ2-2; V: TRBV3-1/TRBV3-2; size: .; D: TRBD1; DNA: TGTGCCAGCAGCCAAGATCACAGGGGAACCGGGGAGCTGTTTTTT; CDR3: CASSQDHRGTGELFF
J: TRBJ2-3; V: TRBV19; size: .; D: TRBD2; DNA: TGTGCCAGTAGTATAGGCCCCGTAGGACTAGCGGGGGGATCAACAGATACGCAGTATTTT; CDR3: CASSIGPVGLAGGSTDTQYF
J: TRBJ1-5; V: TRBV7-2; size: .; D: .; DNA: TGTGCCAGCAGCTTACAGGGGAGCAATCAGCCCCAGCATTTT; CDR3: CASSLQGSNQPQHF
J: TRBJ1-2; V: TRBV27; size: .; D: TRBD1; DNA: TGTGCCAGCAGTTTATCAGGACAGGTCTATGGCTACACCTTC; CDR3: CASSLSGQVYGYTF
J: TRBJ1-2; V: TRBV10-3; size: .; D: .; DNA: TGTGCCATCAGTGACTCAGGGATCTATGGCTACACCTTC; CDR3: CAISDSGIYGYTF
J: TRBJ2-1; V: TRBV29-1; size: once; D: .; DNA: TGCAGCGTTGACGGGAGTAGCGGTCCCGCCGGATACAATGAGCAGTTCTTC; CDR3: CSVDGSSGPAGYNEQFF
J: TRBJ2-3; V: TRBV13; size: .; D: TRBD2; DNA: TGTGCCAGCAGCTTAAAGGGACTAGCGGGAATGGATACGCAGTATTTT; CDR3: CASSLKGLAGMDTQYF
J: TRBJ1-1; V: TRBV6-5; size: .; D: TRBD1; DNA: TGTGCCAGCATCCCAGGGGGAGTTATTGCTGAAGCTTTCTTT; CDR3: CASIPGGVIAEAFF
J: TRBJ1-2; V: TRBV5-1; size: .; D: .; DNA: TGCGCCAGCAGCTCAGCCTACATGACAGTGAATGGCTACACCTTC; CDR3: CASSSAYMTVNGYTF
J: TRBJ2-1; V: TRBV3-1/TRBV3-2; size: .; D: TRBD2; DNA: TGTGCCAGCAGCCATCTGGGACTAGCGGGAATCGGTGAGCAGTTCTTC; CDR3: CASSHLGLAGIGEQFF
J: TRBJ2-1; V: TRBV7-3; size: once; D: .; DNA: TGTGCCAGCAGCTTATCACTAACTAATGAGCAGTTCTTC; CDR3: CASSLSLTNEQFF
J: TRBJ2-7; V: TRBV7-9; size: .; D: .; DNA: TGTGCCAGCAGCTCGAGGGAGGAAAGTTCTTTCTGGGTTTACTACGAGCAGTACTTC; CDR3: CASSSREESSFWVYYEQYF
J: TRBJ2-7; V: TRBV5-4; size: .; D: .; DNA: TGTGCCAGCAGCTTGAGAGGACAGTACTACGAGCAGTACTTC; CDR3: CASSLRGQYYEQYF
J: TRBJ2-1; V: TRBV5-1; size: .; D: .; DNA: TGCGCCAGCAGGCAAGGAGGGCCGCTTGGTAATGAGCAGTTCTTC; CDR3: CASRQGGPLGNEQFF
J: TRBJ2-7; V: TRBV5-4; size: once; D: TRBD2; DNA: TGTGCCAGCAGCCCCCAGCTTTTCGGGACTAGCACCTACGAGCAGTACTTC; CDR3: CASSPQLFGTSTYEQYF
J: TRBJ2-5; V: TRBV4-2; size: .; D: .; DNA: TGTGCCAGCAGCCAAGCCGGAGAGACCCAGTACTTC; CDR3: CASSQAGETQYF
J: TRBJ2-3; V: TRBV14; size: .; D: TRBD2; DNA: TGTGCCAGCAGCCAAGGGGGGGGAAGGTCGCGAGATACGCAGTATTTT; CDR3: CASSQGGGRSRDTQYF
J: TRBJ1-3; V: TRBV9; size: .; D: .; DNA: TGTGCCAGCACGAGAGCTGGAAACACCATATATTTT; CDR3: CASTRAGNTIYF
J: TRBJ2-3; V: TRBV4-2; size: .; D: TRBD2; DNA: TGTGCCAGCAGCCAAGTCCGGGAGGGCCGGACAGATACGCAGTATTTT; CDR3: CASSQVREGRTDTQYF
J: TRBJ1-1; V: TRBV15; size: .; D: TRBD1; DNA: TGTGCCACCAGCAGAGGGGGGACAGGGGCCACTGAAGCTTTCTTT; CDR3: CATSRGGTGATEAFF
J: TRBJ2-1; V: TRBV4-3; size: few; D: TRBD2; DNA: TGCGCCAGCAGCGCGATAGCGGGGACCTACAATGAGCAGTTCTTC; CDR3: CASSAIAGTYNEQFF
J: TRBJ1-2; V: TRBV6-5; size: .; D: TRBD1; DNA: TGTGCCAGCAGAACAGGGGCTGGTGGCTACACCTTC; CDR3: CASRTGAGGYTF